One sample yielded the 3 T cell receptor beta chains listed below, sequenced in a study of blood T cell repertoires in COVID-19. The method was immunoSEQ multiplex PCR; TCRdb's version includes in-frame clones alone and lacks a portion of them. Of 130,000 to 150,000 clones in the sample, around four fifths were seen once. Sequenced sample: PBMCs or T cells enriched from blood (not recorded which). These receptors all stem from a woman aged 40-49 years who had recovered from COVID-19.

V and J are TRBV10-3 and TRBJ2-7; D may be TRBD1 (5 bases). Trimming removed 10 bases from V and 7 bases from J, with 23 bases in between. The CDR3 runs to 14 residues. The V gene's germline CDR1 is ENHRY and CDR2 SYGVKD. CDR3 loop: CATEYGQGVVEQYF. DNA for the CDR3: TGTGCCACCGAGTACGGTCAGGGTGTCGTGGAGCAGTACTTC.

The V gene is TRBV9, the J gene TRBJ2-1; D ambiguous. Germline values: CDR1 SGDLS, CDR2 YYNGEE. Trimming shortened V by 0 bases and J by 2 bases, and 6 bases separated the two germline ends. This CDR3 region has 14 residues. The CDR3 reads CASSVGGTYNEQFF. CDR3 coding DNA: TGTGCCAGCAGCGTAGGCGGAACCTACAATGAGCAGTTCTTC.

V and J are TRBV6-5 and TRBJ2-2; weak D call: TRBD2 (6 bases). CDR3 length equals 16 residues. The germline V and J ends were trimmed by 2 bases and 4 bases, with 14 bases remaining between them. Per the germline V gene, CDR1 is MNHEY and CDR2 is SVGAGI. CDR3 sequence reads: CASSYGTSGGTGELFF. DNA for the CDR3: TGTGCCAGCAGTTACGGGACTTCCGGGGGCACCGGGGAGCTGTTTTTT.